The 16 T cell receptor beta chains below were found in one sample sequenced in a study of blood T cell repertoires in COVID-19. The table came from immunoSEQ multiplex PCR; TCRdb's copy has only in-frame clones and leaves some out. The sample has about 150,000 clones; about four fifths are singletons. Input material: peripheral blood. The receptors shown here come from a human donor with acute or convalescent COVID-19. The donor label of this sample is uncertain.

This clone was seen more than once but under ten times. Other DNA sequences from this sample encode an identical CDR3 as well. The rearrangement links TRBV11-2 to TRBJ1-1, with TRBD1 matching 7 bases. This CDR3 is built from 15 residues. The ends lost 0 bases at V and 2 bases at J; junction bases unmatched: 3. The germline V gene has CDR1 SGHAT and CDR2 FQNNGV. The CDR3 loop reads CASSLEPGGNTEAFF. The CDR3 bases are TGTGCCAGCAGCTTAGAACCAGGGGGTAACACTGAAGCTTTCTTT.

The chain recombines TRBV28 with TRBJ2-1, with D uncertain. V was pared by 3 bases and J by 11 bases, with 11 bases between. Germline CDR1 reads MDHEN; CDR2 reads SYDVKM. The CDR3 consists of 12 residues. DNA for the CDR3: TGTGCCAGCAGTTTTGGTGTACAGAAGCAGTTCTTC. Translating it yields CASSFGVQKQFF.

The gene calls are TRBV5-6 and TRBJ2-1, with D hard to call. CDR1 is SGHDT, CDR2 YYEEEE, per germline. Trimming left V 2 bases short and J 0 bases short, with 9 bases between. CDR3 length: 15 residues. DNA of the CDR3: TGTGCCAGCAGCTTTACTCGGTTCTCCTACAATGAGCAGTTCTTC. Translation: CASSFTRFSYNEQFF.

V is TRBV7-2 and J is TRBJ1-2; 8 nucleotides agree with TRBD1. The junction had 11 bases not matched to a gene; V was cut back by 5 bases and J by 6 bases. The CDR3 consists of 15 residues. Germline lookup yields CDR1 SGHTA and CDR2 FQGNSA. CDR3 bases: TGTGCCAGCAGCGCATCCGGGACAGGTCCGAATGGCTACACCTTC. The encoded protein is CASSASGTGPNGYTF.

The rearrangement joins TRBV19 to TRBJ1-4, with 7 bases aligning to TRBD1. The CDR3 contains 14 residues. Germline-derived CDR1 and CDR2 are LNHDA and SQIVND (reference sequence). V was clipped by 5 bases and J by 8 bases; unmatched bases: 8. CDR3 amino acids: CASSAYRGAEKLFF. For the CDR3, the DNA is TGTGCCAGTAGTGCTTACAGGGGCGCGGAAAAACTGTTTTTT.

The genes are TRBV29-1 and TRBJ1-5; D remains unclear. CDR1 is SQVTM and CDR2 is ANQGSEA in the germline V gene. The CDR3 runs 14 residues. V shed 4 bases and J shed 5 bases, with 15 bases lying between them. For the CDR3, the DNA is TGCAGCGTTGGGGCAGGTAGAAAGGATCAGCCCCAGCATTTT. Amino acid sequence: CSVGAGRKDQPQHF.

The chain has TRBV6-5 and TRBJ1-2, with 9 bases that match TRBD1. Looked up from germline, CDR1 is MNHEY and CDR2 is SVGAGI. The CDR3 has 15 residues. The trim removed 6 bases at V and 5 bases at J, leaving 10 bases unmatched. DNA of the CDR3: TGTGCCAGCAGCCTGGACAGGGGCCCGAGGTATGGCTACACCTTC. Translated, it gives CASSLDRGPRYGYTF.

The chain uses TRBV15 and TRBJ2-1; 7 bases fit TRBD1. V lost 1 base, J lost 3 bases, and 3 bases stayed unmatched. Germline V gene sequence: CDR1 LNHNV, CDR2 YYDKDF (reference sequence). The CDR3 totals 15 residues. This chain's CDR3 is CATSRGRQGYNEQFF. The CDR3 DNA follows: TGTGCCACCAGCAGAGGTAGACAGGGCTACAATGAGCAGTTCTTC.

The genes are TRBV7-2 and TRBJ1-5; perhaps TRBD1 as D (6 bases). V gave up 4 bases and J gave up 3 bases, with 16 bases separating them. The CDR3 totals 16 residues. Germline assignment: CDR1 SGHTA and CDR2 FQGNSA. CDR3 protein: CASSSSTGPYNQPQHF. Written as DNA, the CDR3 is TGTGCCAGCAGCTCATCTACAGGGCCGTACAATCAGCCCCAGCATTTT.

This clone was detected only a few times. V usage is TRBV7-8 and J usage is TRBJ1-2; the D gene is possibly TRBD1 (6 bases). The CDR3 spans 16 residues. Trimming pared 7 bases from V and 4 bases from J, leaving 22 bases between. Per the germline V gene, CDR1 is SGHVS and CDR2 is FQNEAQ. The CDR3 reads CASTLRVGGSAYGYTF. The DNA of the CDR3 is TGTGCCAGCACCCTTAGGGTTGGGGGCTCGGCCTATGGCTACACCTTC.

This clone was observed a few times. The V and J genes are TRBV4-3 and TRBJ2-3, with a possible D match to TRBD2 (5 bases). Germline V gene lookup returns CDR1 LGHNA and CDR2 YSLEER. V was clipped by 4 bases and J by 0 bases, with 14 bases between them. CDR3 size: 16 residues. The CDR3 nucleotides are TGCGCCAGCAGCCTTGGCGGGTCGACTAGCACAGATACGCAGTATTTT. Translation gives CASSLGGSTSTDTQYF.

CDR3 nucleotides: TGTGCCAGTAGTACCAGACAGAACAATCAGCCCCAGCATTTT. Protein product: CASSTRQNNQPQHF. This sequence joins TRBV19 and TRBJ1-5; a weak D match, TRBD1 (5 bases). The CDR3 spans 14 residues. V dropped 4 bases and J dropped 3 bases, with 10 bases sitting between them. CDR1 and CDR2 (germline): LNHDA, SQIVND (reference sequence).

This sequence joins TRBV12-3 or TRBV12-4 and TRBJ1-2; no definite D call. The CDR3 is made up of 12 amino acids. CDR3 DNA: TGTGTGGCGGTAAAGGAGAACTATGGCTACACCTTC. It encodes CVAVKENYGYTF.

The chain combines TRBV5-5 with TRBJ1-2, with 7 bases fitting TRBD1. The germline gives CDR1 SGHKS, CDR2 YYEKEE (reference sequence). The junction had 18 bases not matched to a gene; V was cut back by 6 bases and J by 7 bases. The CDR3 runs 16 residues. The CDR3 loop reads CASNLRLGTPGGGYTF. DNA for the CDR3: TGTGCCAGCAACCTTCGGCTCGGGACTCCAGGGGGTGGCTACACCTTC. Filled out from reference TRBV5-5 and TRBJ1-2, the complete variable domain reads DAGVTQSPTHLIKTRGQQVTLRCSPISGHKSVSWYQQVLGQGPQFIFQYYEKEERGRGNFPDRFSARQFPNYSSELNVNALLLGDSALYLCASNLRLGTPGGGYTFGSGTRLTVV.

V is TRBV7-9 and J is TRBJ1-1, with unresolved D. CDR3 length: 14 amino acids. Trimming stripped 1 base from V and 4 bases from J, with 10 bases between. Per the germline V gene, CDR1 is SEHNR and CDR2 is FQNEAQ (reference sequence). This CDR3 is CASSLGGLGTEAFF. The CDR3 DNA reads TGTGCCAGCAGCTTAGGAGGCCTCGGCACTGAAGCTTTCTTT.

This clone is a singleton in its sample. V gene TRBV6-5 combines with J gene TRBJ1-2; a possible D gene is TRBD1 (6 bases). From germline, CDR1 is MNHEY and CDR2 SVGAGI. CDR3 length: 14 amino acids. V lost 6 bases and J lost 4, with 15 bases in between. The CDR3 reads CASRYNRGSYGYTF. The CDR3 nucleotides are TGTGCCAGCAGATACAATAGGGGGAGCTATGGCTACACCTTC.